These T cell receptor beta chains were read from a single sample in a study of T cells in Graves' hyperthyroidism and ophthalmopathy. TCRdb fed the multiplex PCR reads into MiXCR, producing one record per CDR3 protein. The sample holds under 350,000 distinct CDR3 sequences, roughly an eighth seen once. Source material: blood. These receptor sequences come from a woman aged 40 to 49 with Graves' hyperthyroidism. Each CDR3 is given with its conserved first and last residue. Each record gives: clone size, V gene, D gene, J gene, CDR3 protein, CDR3 DNA. D genes are given only for firm matches. Clone size is given for some rows only: seen once, a few or many times, or a class if the clone is expanded.

>.|TRBV25-1|.|TRBJ1-5
CASSEDRYSNQPQHF
TGTGCCAGCAGTGAGGACCGGTATAGCAATCAGCCCCAGCATTTT
>.|TRBV5-1|TRBD1|TRBJ1-1
CASSLGQGLTEAFF
TGCGCCAGCAGCCTGGGACAGGGGTTGACTGAAGCTTTCTTT
>many|TRBV7-8|TRBD1|TRBJ2-7
CASSPPRDRGFEQYF
TGTGCCAGCAGCCCGCCCCGGGACAGGGGTTTCGAGCAGTACTTC
>many|TRBV11-2|.|TRBJ2-3
CASSPRSGLNTQYF
TGTGCCAGCAGCCCCAGGTCAGGATTAAATACGCAGTATTTT
>many|TRBV28|TRBD1|TRBJ1-5
CASRETGGSNQPQHF
TGTGCCAGCAGAGAAACAGGGGGAAGCAATCAGCCCCAGCATTTT
>many|TRBV20-1|.|TRBJ1-2
CSSPPQLGDGYTF
TGCAGTTCTCCCCCCCAGTTGGGAGATGGCTACACCTTC
>many|TRBV6-1|TRBD2|TRBJ2-3
CASSQTSGRNTQYF
TGTGCCAGCAGCCAGACTAGCGGGAGAAATACGCAGTATTTT
>many|TRBV7-9|.|TRBJ2-3
CASSLVAESTDTQYF
TGTGCCAGCAGCTTAGTGGCAGAGAGCACAGATACGCAGTATTTT
>once|TRBV7-6|TRBD1|TRBJ1-1
CASSWPGQGLNTEAFF
TGTGCCAGCAGCTGGCCGGGACAGGGGTTGAACACTGAAGCTTTCTTT
>many|TRBV11-2|TRBD1|TRBJ1-2
CASSVRTGNYGYTF
TGTGCCAGCAGCGTACGGACAGGAAACTATGGCTACACCTTC
>many|TRBV2|TRBD1|TRBJ1-5
CASSGQGSNQPQHF
TGTGCCAGCAGCGGACAGGGAAGCAATCAGCCCCAGCATTTT
>many|TRBV2|.|TRBJ2-1
CASTDRDSSNEQFF
TGTGCCAGCACCGATAGGGACTCTTCCAATGAGCAGTTCTTC
>few|TRBV7-3|TRBD2|TRBJ2-1
CASSQAGGYEQFF
TGTGCCAGCAGCCAAGCGGGAGGGTATGAGCAGTTCTTC
>.|TRBV10-3|TRBD2|TRBJ2-5
CASGTSGRASETQYF
TGTGCCAGCGGGACTAGCGGGAGGGCGTCGGAGACCCAGTACTTC
>many|TRBV6-1|TRBD1|TRBJ1-2
CASSRQGSRYTF
TGTGCCAGCAGTAGACAGGGTTCGCGCTACACCTTC
>few|TRBV29-1|.|TRBJ1-5
CSVGGTDLSQPQHF
TGCAGCGTTGGTGGGACGGACCTTAGTCAGCCCCAGCATTTT
>few|TRBV13|TRBD1|TRBJ1-2
CASSYEDRNYGYTF
TGTGCCAGCAGCTACGAGGACAGGAACTATGGCTACACCTTC
>.|TRBV12-3/TRBV12-4|.|TRBJ2-6
CANRDPCFSGANVLTF
TGTGCCAACCGGGACCCATGCTTCTCTGGGGCCAACGTCCTGACTTTC
>many|TRBV12-3/TRBV12-4|.|TRBJ1-2
CASSPSARSYGYTF
TGTGCCAGCAGTCCCTCCGCTAGGTCCTATGGCTACACCTTC
>many|TRBV29-1|TRBD1|TRBJ1-1
CSLAGTGLNTEAFF
TGCAGCCTTGCCGGGACAGGGTTGAACACTGAAGCTTTCTTT
>many|TRBV7-9|.|TRBJ2-3
CASTLLRDGTQYF
TGTGCCAGCACCCTACTTAGAGATGGTACGCAGTATTTT
>many|TRBV12-3/TRBV12-4|.|TRBJ2-1
CASSFNRRNEQFF
TGTGCCAGCAGTTTTAATCGTCGCAATGAGCAGTTCTTC
>.|TRBV18|TRBD1|TRBJ2-7
CASSPGQDDEQYF
TGTGCCAGCTCACCCGGACAGGACGACGAGCAGTACTTC
>many|TRBV30|.|TRBJ2-7
CAWGQRYEQYF
TGTGCCTGGGGACAGCGCTACGAGCAGTACTTC
>.|TRBV5-4|.|TRBJ2-7
CASSPEDWGDKQYF
TGTGCCAGCAGCCCTGAGGACTGGGGGGACAAGCAGTACTTC
>.|TRBV19|TRBD1|TRBJ1-4
CASRDRGAAEKLFF
TGTGCCAGTAGAGACAGGGGCGCCGCCGAAAAACTGTTTTTT
>few|TRBV5-1|.|TRBJ2-3
CASSLEKSTDTQYF
TGCGCCAGCAGCTTGGAAAAGAGCACAGATACGCAGTATTTT
>once|TRBV19|TRBD2|TRBJ2-1
CAGSIVGTSGRSSYNEQFF
TGTGCCGGTAGTATAGTGGGGACTAGCGGGAGGAGTTCCTACAATGAGCAGTTCTTC
>many|TRBV6-1|.|TRBJ2-7
CASSHDRNPDSYEQYF
TGTGCCAGCAGCCACGACAGGAATCCGGACTCCTACGAGCAGTACTTC
>.|TRBV4-1|TRBD1|TRBJ2-2
CASSQPGQGVSGELFF
TGCGCCAGCAGCCAACCGGGACAGGGGGTCTCCGGGGAGCTGTTTTTT
>few|TRBV6-1|.|TRBJ2-7
CASTGSHYEQYF
TGTGCCAGCACCGGGTCCCATTACGAGCAGTACTTC
>.|TRBV19|TRBD1|TRBJ2-2
CASSIWDHWDGTGTGNTGELFF
TGTGCCAGTAGTATTTGGGATCATTGGGATGGGACCGGGACAGGGAACACCGGGGAGCTGTTTTTT
>many|TRBV20-1|.|TRBJ2-5
CSASPTGFQETQYF
TGCAGTGCTAGCCCGACAGGATTCCAAGAGACCCAGTACTTC
>many|TRBV18|TRBD1|TRBJ2-1
CASSRTGLDEQFF
TGTGCCAGCTCACGGACAGGGTTGGATGAGCAGTTCTTC
>.|TRBV28|TRBD1|TRBJ1-5
CASSLTGTGINQPQHF
TGTGCCAGCAGCCTTACCGGGACAGGGATCAATCAGCCCCAGCATTTT
>many|TRBV28|TRBD2|TRBJ2-4
CASTLGGRALAKNIQYF
TGTGCCAGCACCTTAGGTGGGAGGGCTCTAGCCAAAAACATTCAGTACTTC
>many|TRBV30|.|TRBJ2-7
CAWHRDMGEQYF
TGTGCCTGGCACAGGGATATGGGGGAGCAGTACTTC